The T cell receptor (beta chain) described here comes from a study of T cells expressing NK-cell markers (TCRdb year 2020). Study-wide context: TCR beta-chain repertoires were profiled in sorted CD3+CD56+NKG2C+, CD3+CD56+NKG2C- and CD3+CD56-NKG2C+ T-cell subsets from roughly eight donors. Of the eight sequenced donors, seven were found to be HCMV-seropositive and one was found to be HCMV-seronegative. Illumina HiSeq 2000/2500, MiSeq or NextSeq was used to sequence libraries as 2 x 150 bp reads. The study sequenced eight donors, all healthy volunteers chosen at random: three men and five women.

The research as a whole found: Those dominant clonotypes were again the most abundant among CD3+CD56-NKG2C+ cells in a handful of donors, at roughly 25-60.1%. In a handful of donors, the dominant CD3+CD56+NKG2C+ clonotypes were among the top 10 CD8+ clonotypes and accounted for about 1.0-7.5% of CD8+ T cells. Whether the expanded NKG2C-expressing T cell clones were specific for HCMV antigens remained unclear.

A commercial ELISA kit detecting HCMV-specific IgG in serum was used to determine HCMV serostatus. Ficoll density gradient centrifugation was used to isolate peripheral blood mononuclear cells from blood. Sequenced using an Illumina HiSeq 2000. TCR beta cDNA libraries were made by 5'RACE template switching that added a universal primer site and unique molecular identifiers. cDNA synthesis was primed from the TCR beta constant segment, followed by two successive PCR amplification steps. Per the authors' processing: MIGEC was used to demultiplex reads and group the reads by UMI, and MiTCR was used to assemble and quantify clonotypes. To exclude erroneous sequences, only TCR cDNA sequences supported by at least two reads were retained. The tcR package was used for downstream repertoire analysis, and clonotypes were matched between fractions using CDR3 nucleotide sequence together with V segment. VDJmatch was used to annotate antigen specificity against VDJdb, with one amino acid substitution allowed in CDR3. TCRdb reprocessed the reads and lists each CDR3 protein sequence as a single entry, with no DNA. These V and J calls originate from TCRdb's pipeline instead of the authors' own analysis. The sample's own table lists about 180,000 distinct CDR3 sequences. In total, the top ten clones hold 20% to 25% of the sample.

Comment on this clonotype: The target of this receptor is not known.

Taken from the germline V gene, the CDR1 and CDR2 loops are SGHAT and FQNNGV. The CDR3 measures 13 amino acids from cysteine to phenylalanine. The coding DNA is unavailable. This chain joins TRBV11-2 to TRBJ2-7; TCRdb selects TRBD2, and the lack of DNA leaves this call unchecked. The clonotype was recovered from a man aged 18 to 69 in good health. Sequencing used blood T cells: a sorted CD56 or NKG2C T cell subset, CD4+ or CD8+ T cells, or bulk PBMC T cells (not recorded which). Here the CDR3 is given as CASSLRTYGEQYF.